Below are 16 T cell receptor beta chains sequenced from a single sample in a study of blood T cell repertoires in COVID-19 (dated by TCRdb to about 2020). Library preparation used the immunoSEQ multiplex PCR assay. TCRdb holds this immuneACCESS table with in-frame rearrangements only. Some clones are missing; in checked studies, unresolved V genes explain under half, and the rest has no known cause. This sample is represented by roughly 46,000 clones; roughly 86% of them were singletons. Of the sample, approximately 3% falls within the top ten clones. Source material: PBMCs or T cells enriched from blood (not recorded which). These receptors came from a woman between 45 and 65 years old who had recovered from COVID-19.

This sequence joins TRBV28 and TRBJ2-5, with a tentative D call TRBD2 (7 bases). Trimming cost V 3 bases and J 7 bases, with 18 bases left between them. The CDR3 runs 15 residues. CDR1 MDHEN and CDR2 SYDVKM come from the germline V gene. The CDR3 loop is CASSLGGGPTRTQYF. CDR3 DNA sequence: TGTGCCAGCAGTTTGGGCGGGGGCCCCACCCGGACCCAGTACTTC.

The rearrangement uses TRBV28 and TRBJ1-5; D may be TRBD1 (6 bases). Looked up from germline, CDR1 is MDHEN and CDR2 is SYDVKM. The CDR3 has 17 residues. With 8 bases removed from V and 2 bases from J, the gap between germline ends came to 22 bases. CDR3 nucleotide sequence: TGTGCCAGCGGATCTAGGGTCAGGGGAATAGGCAATCAGCCCCAGCATTTT. It translates to CASGSRVRGIGNQPQHF.

V usage is TRBV29-1 and J usage is TRBJ2-7; 7 nucleotides match TRBD2. Germline CDR1 and CDR2: SQVTM and ANQGSEA. This CDR3 contains 14 residues. The V segment lost 5 bases and the J segment 7 bases; nucleotides outside the gene matches: 14. The CDR3 nucleotides read TGCAGCGTTCGATCGGACGCCGGGGGAGGGGAGCAGTACTTC. The encoded protein is CSVRSDAGGGEQYF.

The chain links TRBV3-1 (or the pseudogene TRBV3-2) to TRBJ2-7; 8 nucleotides line up with TRBD1. Trimming took 3 bases from V and 6 from J; bases not matched to a gene: 7. Per germline, CDR1 LGHDT and CDR2 YNNKEL (reference sequence). This CDR3 contains 14 residues. The CDR3 protein is CASSQAYDRGEQYF. CDR3 coding DNA: TGTGCCAGCAGCCAGGCCTACGACAGGGGCGAGCAGTACTTC.

V and J are TRBV28 and TRBJ2-5; D possibly corresponds to TRBD1 (6 bases). V was clipped by 7 bases and J by 5 bases, with 20 bases between them. This CDR3 region has 15 residues. Germline V gene data show CDR1 as MDHEN and CDR2 as SYDVKM. The chain's CDR3 is CASTPWGRFSETQYF. Here the CDR3 DNA reads TGTGCCAGCACCCCATGGGGGCGATTTTCGGAGACCCAGTACTTC.

The chain employs TRBV19 and TRBJ2-5; 8 nucleotides line up with TRBD2. Germline CDR1 LNHDA, CDR2 SQIVND (reference sequence). V shed 7 bases, J shed 4 bases, and the junction held 17 bases outside the gene matches. The CDR3 has 17 amino acids. This CDR3 is CASMTTSAGAHGETQYF. CDR3 DNA: TGTGCCAGTATGACAACGTCAGCGGGGGCCCATGGAGAGACCCAGTACTTC.

This chain links TRBV29-1 with TRBJ2-5; 9 bases match TRBD1. CDR1 and CDR2 (germline): SQVTM, ANQGSEA. The CDR3 contains 15 residues. Trimming at V came to 3 bases and at J to 5 bases, leaving 10 bases not matched to a gene. This chain's CDR3 is CSVEIGGTGLETQYF. DNA for the CDR3: TGCAGCGTTGAGATCGGTGGGACAGGGTTGGAGACCCAGTACTTC.

The J gene is TRBJ2-2, the V gene TRBV7-8, with D possibly TRBD1 on 5 matching bases. V lost 5 bases, J lost 6 bases, and 13 bases lay in between. The CDR3 runs to 14 residues. Germline CDR1 reads SGHVS; CDR2 reads FQNEAQ. CDR3: CASSKNRGPGELFF. CDR3 in DNA: TGTGCCAGCAGCAAAAATAGGGGTCCCGGGGAGCTGTTTTTT. Using reference TRBV7-8 and TRBJ2-2 for the parts outside the CDR3, the full variable domain is GAGVSQSPRYKVAKRGQDVALRCDPISGHVSLFWYQQALGQGPEFLTYFQNEAQLDKSGLPSDRFFAERPEGSVSTLKIQRTQQEDSAVYLCASSKNRGPGELFFGEGSRLTVL.

The chain joins TRBV7-2 to TRBJ2-1; D perhaps matches TRBD1 (5 bases). Trimming removed 5 bases at V and 2 bases at J, with 16 bases between. CDR3 length equals 16 residues. Germline-derived CDR1 and CDR2 are SGHTA and FQGNSA. The CDR3 reads CASSKGAGPTYNEQFF. The CDR3 region has the DNA TGTGCCAGCAGCAAAGGGGCAGGACCCACCTACAATGAGCAGTTCTTC.

V and J are TRBV30 and TRBJ2-1; 9 nucleotides line up with TRBD1. The trim removed 3 bases at V and 4 bases at J, leaving 10 bases unmatched. The germline V gene has CDR1 GTSNPN and CDR2 SVGIG (reference sequence). This CDR3 contains 16 residues. The CDR3 DNA reads TGTGCCTGGAGAGCCCCCCCGGGACAGGGATACAATGAGCAGTTCTTC. Translated: CAWRAPPGQGYNEQFF. Full variable domain (outside the CDR3, taken from reference TRBV30 and TRBJ2-1): SQTIHQWPATLVQPVGSPLSLECTVEGTSNPNLYWYRQAAGRGLQLLFYSVGIGQISSEVPQNLSASRPQDRQFILSSKKLLLSDSGFYLCAWRAPPGQGYNEQFFGPGTRLTVL.

The V gene is TRBV5-5, the J gene TRBJ2-7, with 8 bases that match TRBD1. With V trimmed by 6 bases and J by 6 bases, 14 bases remained unmatched. Looked up from germline, CDR1 is SGHKS and CDR2 is YYEKEE (reference sequence). The CDR3 runs 15 residues. The CDR3 protein is CASKVQTGEEFEQYF. Written as DNA, the CDR3 is TGTGCCAGCAAGGTCCAGACAGGGGAAGAATTCGAGCAGTACTTC.

The chain is built from TRBV6-2 or TRBV6-3 and TRBJ2-7; TRBD1 matches 7 bases. The CDR3 runs to 16 residues. Germline CDR1 and CDR2: MNHEY and SVGEGT. Trimming removed 5 bases from V and 3 bases from J; junction bases left unmatched: 13. The CDR3: CASSPGVAGGDYEQYF. The CDR3 region has the DNA TGTGCCAGCAGTCCCGGGGTGGCAGGGGGAGACTACGAGCAGTACTTC.

The gene calls are TRBV28 and TRBJ2-7; TRBD1 matches at 9 bases. This CDR3 has 22 amino acids. V was clipped by 2 bases and J by 7 bases; unmatched bases: 30. From germline, CDR1 is MDHEN and CDR2 SYDVKM. In nucleotides, the CDR3 is TGTGCCAGCAGTTTAGGCTTGGGGCCCTTCGATAAACGTGACAGGGGGTCTGGTGAGCAGTACTTC. Translation gives CASSLGLGPFDKRDRGSGEQYF.

The rearrangement uses TRBV7-9 and TRBJ1-1; D may be TRBD1 (5 bases). V dropped 1 base and J dropped 5 bases, with 11 bases sitting between them. The CDR3 totals 14 residues. The germline V gene has CDR1 SEHNR and CDR2 FQNEAQ (reference sequence). This chain's CDR3 is CASSLEGEATEAFF. In DNA, the CDR3 is TGTGCCAGCAGCTTAGAAGGGGAGGCTACTGAAGCTTTCTTT.

The chain has TRBV15 and TRBJ2-6; no clear D. CDR3 size: 15 residues. Germline-derived CDR1 and CDR2 are LNHNV and YYDKDF (reference sequence). Trimming cost V 0 bases and J 0 bases, with 3 bases left between them. This CDR3 reads CATSRDRSGANVLTF. CDR3 DNA sequence: TGTGCCACCAGCAGAGACCGCTCTGGGGCCAACGTCCTGACTTTC.

The rearrangement uses TRBV19 and TRBJ2-2; TRBD1 matches 7 bases. Germline CDR1 and CDR2: LNHDA and SQIVND (reference sequence). V was pared by 6 bases and J by 0 bases, with 4 bases of the junction left unmatched. This CDR3 region has 15 residues. The CDR3 sequence is CASRGQVANTGELFF. For the CDR3, the DNA is TGTGCCAGTAGAGGACAGGTAGCGAACACCGGGGAGCTGTTTTTT.